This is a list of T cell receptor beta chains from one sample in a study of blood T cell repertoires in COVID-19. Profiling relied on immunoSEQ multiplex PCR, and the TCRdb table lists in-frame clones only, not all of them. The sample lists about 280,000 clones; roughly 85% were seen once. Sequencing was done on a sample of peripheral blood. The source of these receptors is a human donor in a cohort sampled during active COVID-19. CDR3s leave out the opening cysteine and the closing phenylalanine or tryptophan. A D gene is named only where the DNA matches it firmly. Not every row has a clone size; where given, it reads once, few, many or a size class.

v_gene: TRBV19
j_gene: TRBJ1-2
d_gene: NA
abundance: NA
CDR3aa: ASVDTYYGYT

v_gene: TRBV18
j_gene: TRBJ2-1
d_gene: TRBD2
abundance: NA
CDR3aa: ASSPGASGSIEQF

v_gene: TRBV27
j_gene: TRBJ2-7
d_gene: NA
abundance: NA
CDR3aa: ASSSGASRTYEQY

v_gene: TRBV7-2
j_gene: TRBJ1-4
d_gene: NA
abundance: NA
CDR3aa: ASSLFARATNEKLF

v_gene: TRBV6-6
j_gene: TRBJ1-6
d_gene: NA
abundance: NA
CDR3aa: ASSSTTLVSPLH

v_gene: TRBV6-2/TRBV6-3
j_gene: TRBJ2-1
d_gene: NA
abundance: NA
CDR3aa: ASSYGQEQF

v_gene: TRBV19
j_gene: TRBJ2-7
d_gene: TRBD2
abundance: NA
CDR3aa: ASSRASGSYEQY

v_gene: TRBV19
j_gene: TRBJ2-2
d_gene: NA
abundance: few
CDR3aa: ASSIMWAGTNTGELF

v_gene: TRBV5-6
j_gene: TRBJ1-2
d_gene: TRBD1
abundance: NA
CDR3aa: ASSLRRGRDT

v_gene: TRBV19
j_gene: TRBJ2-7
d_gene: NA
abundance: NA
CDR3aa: ASSRGRLYEQY

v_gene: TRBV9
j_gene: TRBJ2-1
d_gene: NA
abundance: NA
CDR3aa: ASSVGRGSYNEQF

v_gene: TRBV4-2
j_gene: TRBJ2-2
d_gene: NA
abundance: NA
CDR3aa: ASSQEATPNTGELF

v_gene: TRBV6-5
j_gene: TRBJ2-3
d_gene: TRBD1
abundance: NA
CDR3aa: ASTTGGQGADTQY

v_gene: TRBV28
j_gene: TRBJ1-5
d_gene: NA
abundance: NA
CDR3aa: ASSLHVPIDSNQPQH

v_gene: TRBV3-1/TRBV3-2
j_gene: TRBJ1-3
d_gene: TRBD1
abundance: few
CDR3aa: ASSQVQGAPGNTIY

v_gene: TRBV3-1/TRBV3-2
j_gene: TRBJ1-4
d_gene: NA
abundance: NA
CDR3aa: ASSYWPSTGTEKLF

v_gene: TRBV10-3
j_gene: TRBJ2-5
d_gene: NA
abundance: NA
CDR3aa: AISTAGGQETQY

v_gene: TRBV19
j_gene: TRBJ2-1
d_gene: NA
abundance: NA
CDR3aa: ASSIEFLKGLREQF

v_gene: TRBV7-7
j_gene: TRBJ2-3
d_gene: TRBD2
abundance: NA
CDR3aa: ASSPAGVGTQY

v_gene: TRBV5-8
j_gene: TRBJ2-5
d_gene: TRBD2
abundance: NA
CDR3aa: ASRPSGGFQETQY

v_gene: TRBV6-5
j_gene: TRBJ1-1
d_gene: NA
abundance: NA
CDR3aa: ASSSVGGTEAF

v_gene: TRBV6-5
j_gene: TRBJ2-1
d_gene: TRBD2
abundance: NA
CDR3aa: ASIYTSGYSEQF

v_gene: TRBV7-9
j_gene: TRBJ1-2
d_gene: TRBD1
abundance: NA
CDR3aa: ASSTRTGGLHYGYT

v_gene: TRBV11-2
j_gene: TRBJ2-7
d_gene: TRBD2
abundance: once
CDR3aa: ASSPPGLAGTERGEQY

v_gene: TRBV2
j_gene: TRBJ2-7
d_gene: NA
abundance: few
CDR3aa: ASSERGAFYEQY

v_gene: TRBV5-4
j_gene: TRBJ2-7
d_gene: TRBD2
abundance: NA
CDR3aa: ASSPSSSGYYEQY

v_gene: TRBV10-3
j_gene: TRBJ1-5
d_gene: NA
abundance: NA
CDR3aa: AISEDGADQPQH

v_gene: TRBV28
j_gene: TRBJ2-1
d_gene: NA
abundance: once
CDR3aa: ASRGSGARGNEQF

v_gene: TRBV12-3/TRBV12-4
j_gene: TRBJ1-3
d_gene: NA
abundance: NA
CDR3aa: ASISSGNTIY

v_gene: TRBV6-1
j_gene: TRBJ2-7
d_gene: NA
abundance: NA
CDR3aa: ASSEGPRGGVYEQY

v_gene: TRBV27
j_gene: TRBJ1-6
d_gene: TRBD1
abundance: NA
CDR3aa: ASSRRTGLRNSPLH

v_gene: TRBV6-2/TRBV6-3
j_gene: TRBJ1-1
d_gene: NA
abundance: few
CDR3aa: ASSYWTLRENTEAF

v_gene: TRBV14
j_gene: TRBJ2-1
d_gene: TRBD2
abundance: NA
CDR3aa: ASSISAGKDNEQF

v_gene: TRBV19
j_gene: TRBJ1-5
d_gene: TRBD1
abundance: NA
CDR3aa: ASRPQTGTGGNQPQH

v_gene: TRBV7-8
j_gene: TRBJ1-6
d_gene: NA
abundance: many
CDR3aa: ASSGGTVNSPLH

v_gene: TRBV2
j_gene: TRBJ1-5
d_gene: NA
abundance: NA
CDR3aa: ASRSTVVNQPQH

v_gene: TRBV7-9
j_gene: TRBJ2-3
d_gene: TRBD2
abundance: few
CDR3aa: ASLAGGSTDTQY

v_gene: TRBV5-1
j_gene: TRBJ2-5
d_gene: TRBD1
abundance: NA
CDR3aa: ASSLGGQQETQY

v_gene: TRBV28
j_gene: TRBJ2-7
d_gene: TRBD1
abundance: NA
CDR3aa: ASSFDLRGLTYEQY

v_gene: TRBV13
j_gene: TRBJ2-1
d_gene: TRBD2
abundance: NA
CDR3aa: ASRSPGLAGVEQF

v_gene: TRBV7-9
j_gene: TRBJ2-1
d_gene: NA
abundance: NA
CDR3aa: ASSPRIPYNEQF

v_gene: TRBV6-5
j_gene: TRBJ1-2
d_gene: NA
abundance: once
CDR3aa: ASGQGGSYGYT

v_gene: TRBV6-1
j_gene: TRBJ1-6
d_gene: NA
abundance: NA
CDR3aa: ASSENRASPLH

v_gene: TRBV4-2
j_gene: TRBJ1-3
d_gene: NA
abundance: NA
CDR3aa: ASSQEGLGDSGNTIY

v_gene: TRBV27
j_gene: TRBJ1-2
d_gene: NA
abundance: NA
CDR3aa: ASSLTGLYGYT

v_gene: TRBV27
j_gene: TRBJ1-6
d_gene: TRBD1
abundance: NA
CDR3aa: ASSPQSAGGANSPLH

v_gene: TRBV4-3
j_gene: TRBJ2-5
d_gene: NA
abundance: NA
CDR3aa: ASSQGVGTQY

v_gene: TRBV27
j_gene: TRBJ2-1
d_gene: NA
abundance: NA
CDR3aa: ASSLAGSEQF

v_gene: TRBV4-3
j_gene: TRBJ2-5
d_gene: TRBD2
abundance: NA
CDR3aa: ASSYQTSGTTQETQY

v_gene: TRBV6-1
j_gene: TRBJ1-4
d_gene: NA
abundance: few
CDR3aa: ASSEFIVGAVQLF

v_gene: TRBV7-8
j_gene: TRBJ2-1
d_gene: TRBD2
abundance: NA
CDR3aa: ASSLVLTSVAEQF

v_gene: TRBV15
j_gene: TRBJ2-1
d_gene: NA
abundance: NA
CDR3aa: ATSDRDKNWQF